Listed here is a single TCR beta chain. Its matching antigen is unknown. These data are taken from a study of T cell responses to AZD1222 COVID-19 vaccine. Study results and caveats: Clonal diversity was possibly underestimated, and white British individuals and females predominated among donors. Scientists sampled the repertoires only once the peak T cell response had passed.

The CDR3 loop spans 14 amino acids. Trimming at V came to 4 bases and at J to 3 bases, leaving 5 bases not matched to a gene. The V gene's germline CDR1 is SGHTA and CDR2 FQGTGA. The repertoire was sequenced with immunoSEQ multiplex PCR; TCRdb's copy has only in-frame clones and lacks some. Found here are about 54,000 clones, roughly 87% of them singletons; the top ten hold roughly 3.9%. This TCR was sampled from an adult in good health. The chain recombines TRBV7-3 with TRBJ2-5; 7 bases agree with TRBD1. Specimen: peripheral blood, collected on day 0 of AZD1222 vaccination. CDR3 protein: CASSWRQGEETQYF. The CDR3 coding sequence is TGTGCCAGCAGCTGGAGACAGGGAGAAGAGACCCAGTACTTC.